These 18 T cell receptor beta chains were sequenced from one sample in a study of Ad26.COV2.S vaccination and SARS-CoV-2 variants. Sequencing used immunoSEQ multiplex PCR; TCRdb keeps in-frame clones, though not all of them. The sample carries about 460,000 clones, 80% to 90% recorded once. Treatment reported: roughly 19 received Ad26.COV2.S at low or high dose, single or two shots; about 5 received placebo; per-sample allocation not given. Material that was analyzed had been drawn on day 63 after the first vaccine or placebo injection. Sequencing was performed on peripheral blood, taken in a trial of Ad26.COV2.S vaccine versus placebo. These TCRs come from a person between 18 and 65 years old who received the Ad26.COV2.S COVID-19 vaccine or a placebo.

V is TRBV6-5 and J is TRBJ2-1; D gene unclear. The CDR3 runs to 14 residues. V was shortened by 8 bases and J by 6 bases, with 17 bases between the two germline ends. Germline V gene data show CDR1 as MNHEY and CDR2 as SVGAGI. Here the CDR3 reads CASLGPLVLNEQFF. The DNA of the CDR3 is TGTGCCAGCCTAGGGCCTCTTGTCCTCAATGAGCAGTTCTTC.

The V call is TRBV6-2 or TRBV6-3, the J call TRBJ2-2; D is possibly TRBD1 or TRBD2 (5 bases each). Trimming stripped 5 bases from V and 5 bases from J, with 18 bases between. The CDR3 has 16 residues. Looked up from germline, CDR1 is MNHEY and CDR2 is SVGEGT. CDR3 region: CASSPSRRDGTGELFF. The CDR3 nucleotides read TGTGCCAGCAGTCCCTCTCGCAGGGACGGAACCGGGGAGCTGTTTTTT.

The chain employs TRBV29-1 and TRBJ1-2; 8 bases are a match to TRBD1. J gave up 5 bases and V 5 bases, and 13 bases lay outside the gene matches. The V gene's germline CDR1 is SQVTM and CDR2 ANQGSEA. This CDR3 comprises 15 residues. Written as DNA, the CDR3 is TGCAGCGTTCCCGACAGGGGCCGAAAGACTTATGGCTACACCTTC. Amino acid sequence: CSVPDRGRKTYGYTF.

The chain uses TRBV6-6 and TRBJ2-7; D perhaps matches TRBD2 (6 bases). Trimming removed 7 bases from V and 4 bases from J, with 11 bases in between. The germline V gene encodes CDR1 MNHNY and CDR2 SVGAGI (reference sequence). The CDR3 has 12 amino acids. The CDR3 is CASNRDFYEQYF. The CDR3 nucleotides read TGTGCCAGCAACCGGGACTTTTACGAGCAGTACTTC.

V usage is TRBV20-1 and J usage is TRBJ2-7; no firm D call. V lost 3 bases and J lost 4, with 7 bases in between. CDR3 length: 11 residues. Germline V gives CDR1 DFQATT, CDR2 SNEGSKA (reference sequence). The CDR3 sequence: CSASPRYEQYF. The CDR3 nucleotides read TGCAGTGCTAGCCCACGTTACGAGCAGTACTTC.

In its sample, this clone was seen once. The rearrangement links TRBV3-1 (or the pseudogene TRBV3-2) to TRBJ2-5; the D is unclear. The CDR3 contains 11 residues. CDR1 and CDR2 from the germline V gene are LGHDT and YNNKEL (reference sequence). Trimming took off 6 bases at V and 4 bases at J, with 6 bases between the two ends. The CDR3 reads CASRVAETQYF. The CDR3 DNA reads TGTGCCAGCAGGGTTGCAGAGACCCAGTACTTC.

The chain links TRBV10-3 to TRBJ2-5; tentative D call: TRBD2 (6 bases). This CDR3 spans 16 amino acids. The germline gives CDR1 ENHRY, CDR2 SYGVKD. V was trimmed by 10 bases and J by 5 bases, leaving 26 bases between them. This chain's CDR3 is CATEEGRSPNRETQYF. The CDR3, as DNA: TGTGCCACCGAGGAGGGCCGCAGCCCCAACCGGGAGACCCAGTACTTC.

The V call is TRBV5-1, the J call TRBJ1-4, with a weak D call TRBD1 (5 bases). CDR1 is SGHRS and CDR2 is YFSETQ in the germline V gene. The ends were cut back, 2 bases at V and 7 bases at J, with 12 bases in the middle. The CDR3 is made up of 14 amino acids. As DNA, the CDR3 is TGCGCCAGCAGCTTCAGCGGGGGTGGTGAAAAACTGTTTTTT. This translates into CASSFSGGGEKLFF.

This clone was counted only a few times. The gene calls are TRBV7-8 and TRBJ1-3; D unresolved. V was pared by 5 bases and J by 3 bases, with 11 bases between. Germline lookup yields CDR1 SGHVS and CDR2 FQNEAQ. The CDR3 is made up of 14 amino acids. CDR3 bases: TGTGCCAGCAGCCCGAGAGTGAGTGGAAACACCATATATTTT. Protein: CASSPRVSGNTIYF.

The CDR3 is CASSPGRVDGYNSPLHF. CDR3 DNA sequence: TGTGCCAGCAGTCCGGGAAGGGTAGACGGTTATAATTCACCCCTCCACTTT. This rearrangement joins TRBV27 to TRBJ1-6; D ambiguous. This CDR3 region has 17 residues. V lost 5 bases, J lost 4 bases, and 18 bases lay in between. Germline V gives CDR1 MNHEY, CDR2 SMNVEV (reference sequence).

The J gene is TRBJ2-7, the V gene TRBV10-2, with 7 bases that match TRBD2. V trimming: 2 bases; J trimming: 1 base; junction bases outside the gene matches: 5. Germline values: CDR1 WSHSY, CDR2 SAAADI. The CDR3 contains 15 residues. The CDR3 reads CASSEKGTTSYEQYF. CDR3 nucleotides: TGCGCCAGCAGTGAGAAGGGGACTACTTCCTACGAGCAGTACTTC.

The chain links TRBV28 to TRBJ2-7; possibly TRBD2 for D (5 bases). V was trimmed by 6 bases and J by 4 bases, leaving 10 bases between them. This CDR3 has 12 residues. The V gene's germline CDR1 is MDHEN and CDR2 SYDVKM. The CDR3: CASRTGIYEQYF. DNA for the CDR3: TGTGCCAGCAGAACCGGGATATACGAGCAGTACTTC.

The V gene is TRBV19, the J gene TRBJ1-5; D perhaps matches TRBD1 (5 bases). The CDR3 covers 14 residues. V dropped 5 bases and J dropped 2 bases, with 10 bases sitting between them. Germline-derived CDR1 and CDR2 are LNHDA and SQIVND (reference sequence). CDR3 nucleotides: TGTGCCAGTAGTTTTACCAGGGGCAATCAGCCCCAGCATTTT. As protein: CASSFTRGNQPQHF.

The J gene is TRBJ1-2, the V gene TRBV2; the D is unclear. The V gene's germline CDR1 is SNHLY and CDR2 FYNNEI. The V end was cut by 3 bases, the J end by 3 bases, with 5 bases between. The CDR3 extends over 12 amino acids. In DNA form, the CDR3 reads TGTGCCAGCAGTGACGATTACTATGGCTACACCTTC. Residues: CASSDDYYGYTF.

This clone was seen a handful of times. DNA of the CDR3: TGTGCCAGCAGCACCGGGACACAAAACTATGGCTACACCTTC. The encoded protein is CASSTGTQNYGYTF. The chain combines TRBV7-9 with TRBJ1-2, with D possibly matching TRBD1 (6 bases). V lost 5 bases to trimming and J lost 2 bases, with 12 bases between them. Germline loops: CDR1 SEHNR, CDR2 FQNEAQ (reference sequence). This CDR3 comprises 14 residues.

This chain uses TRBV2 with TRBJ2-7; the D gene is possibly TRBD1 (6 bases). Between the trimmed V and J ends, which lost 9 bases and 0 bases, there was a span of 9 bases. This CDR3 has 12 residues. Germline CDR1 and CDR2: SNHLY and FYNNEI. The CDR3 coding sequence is TGTGCCAGAGGACAGAGCTCCTACGAGCAGTACTTC. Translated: CARGQSSYEQYF.

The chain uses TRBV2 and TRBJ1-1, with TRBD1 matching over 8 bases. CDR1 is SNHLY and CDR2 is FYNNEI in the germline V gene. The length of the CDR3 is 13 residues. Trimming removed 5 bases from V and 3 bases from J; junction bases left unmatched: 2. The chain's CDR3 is CASSQGADTEAFF. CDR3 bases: TGTGCCAGCAGTCAGGGGGCCGACACTGAAGCTTTCTTT.

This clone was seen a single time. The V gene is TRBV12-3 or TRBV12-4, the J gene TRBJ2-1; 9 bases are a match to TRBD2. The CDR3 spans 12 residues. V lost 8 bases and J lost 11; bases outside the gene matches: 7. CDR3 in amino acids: CASASGVEKQFF. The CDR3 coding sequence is TGTGCCAGCGCTAGCGGGGTAGAGAAGCAGTTCTTC.